The clone carrying this T cell receptor (beta chain) was observed many times. What it binds is unknown. The data were obtained in a study of T-cell reconstitution after alpha-beta-depleted transplantation in children. Notes on the study in general: About two months after transplant, alpha-beta T cells reportedly came from several hundred expanded graft clones.

CDR3 size: 16 residues. Germline assignment: CDR1 SGHRS and CDR2 YFSETQ. The trim removed 0 bases at V and 5 bases at J, leaving 7 bases unmatched. As it was prepared, the TCRbeta library received unique molecular identifiers. Each CDR3 protein gets one entry after TCRdb re-called the PCR reads with MiXCR. In the table there are about 290,000 distinct CDR3 sequences, roughly a tenth of which are singletons. This rearrangement joins TRBV5-1 to TRBJ2-3, with 9 bases lining up with TRBD2. This TCR derives from a boy in the first two years of life with acute myeloid leukemia, due to receive a stem cell transplant. Source: PBMCs, taken before TCRalphabeta/CD19-depleted stem cell transplant. The CDR3 spells CASSLDLAGIGDTQYF. The CDR3 region has the DNA TGCGCCAGCAGCTTGGATCTAGCGGGAATTGGAGATACGCAGTATTTT.